This TCR beta chain was observed in a study of cytomegalovirus exposure and HLA in healthy donors. Study-level results: Cytomegalovirus association was assigned to about 150 TCR beta chains. Researchers reported that a few CMV-associated chains were confirmed in vitro as CMV antigen-specific.

On this clone: The antigen is not known.

The V gene lost 4 bases and the J gene lost 9 bases, with 7 bases spanning the gap. The CDR3 runs to 11 residues. Germline V lookup: CDR1 LNHDA, CDR2 SQIVND (reference sequence). Both 60 Vbeta primers and 13 Jbeta primers went into the PCR. Clones were read by immunoSEQ multiplex PCR, and TCRdb kept only the in-frame ones, dropping some. Altogether approximately 110,000 clones are present, roughly 83% being singletons, with the ten largest covering about 3%. The chain links TRBV19 to TRBJ2-1; D may be TRBD1 (5 bases). This sequence was found in a woman younger than 35 in good health and CMV-seropositive. Sequenced: PBMCs. CDR3 sequence (DNA): TGTGCCAGTAGTACAGGGTCTGAGCAGTTCTTC. Translation gives CASSTGSEQFF.